This entry is about one T cell receptor beta chain. Its target is not known. The sample comes from a study of shared clonotypes between healthy human individuals. As for the study in general: Researchers drew samples from a couple of women and a few men aged 18 to 49. Study-wide results and caveats: Represented diversity (both genetic and exposure-history) was limited by the small number of donors. Against clonotypes common to all four donors, non-shared ones had lower generation probabilities.

The naive CD8 population came from CD45RO-negative cells selected for CCR7, without terminally differentiated effector memory CD45RA+ cells. Adult donors, all healthy and HIV-negative, had no recent acute infections or vaccinations. Germline lookup yields CDR1 SGDLS and CDR2 YYNGEE. The V and J ends lost 4 bases and 4 bases respectively, with 17 bases between them. The length of the CDR3 is 16 residues. Clones were read by immunoSEQ multiplex PCR, and TCRdb kept only the in-frame ones, dropping some. The table lists about 2 million clones, roughly 94% of them singletons, with about 1.1% in the top ten.

The source is a man younger than 30 in good health. The V and J genes are TRBV9 and TRBJ2-2; D is perhaps TRBD2 (5 bases). The sequencing input was naive CD8+ T cells sorted from blood. The CDR3 DNA is TGTGCCAGCAGCCCCCTACTGAGGGTTGGCACCGGGGAGCTGTTTTTT. Translating it yields CASSPLLRVGTGELFF. Combining the CDR3 with reference TRBV9 and TRBJ2-2 gives the whole variable domain DSGVTQTPKHLITATGQRVTLRCSPRSGDLSVYWYQQSLDQGLQFLIQYYNGEERAKGNILERFSAQQFPDLHSELNLSSLELGDSALYFCASSPLLRVGTGELFFGEGSRLTVL.